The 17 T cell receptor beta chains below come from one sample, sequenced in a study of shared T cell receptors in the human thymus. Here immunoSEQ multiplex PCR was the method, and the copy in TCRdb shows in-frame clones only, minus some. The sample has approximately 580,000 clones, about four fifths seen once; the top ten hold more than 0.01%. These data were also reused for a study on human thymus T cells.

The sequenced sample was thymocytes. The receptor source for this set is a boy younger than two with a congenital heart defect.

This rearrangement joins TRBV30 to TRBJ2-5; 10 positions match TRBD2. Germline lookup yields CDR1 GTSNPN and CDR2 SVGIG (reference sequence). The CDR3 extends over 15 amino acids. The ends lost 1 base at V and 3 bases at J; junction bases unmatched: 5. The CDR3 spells CAWSDPSGGEETQYF. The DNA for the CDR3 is TGTGCCTGGAGTGACCCGAGCGGGGGGGAAGAGACCCAGTACTTC.

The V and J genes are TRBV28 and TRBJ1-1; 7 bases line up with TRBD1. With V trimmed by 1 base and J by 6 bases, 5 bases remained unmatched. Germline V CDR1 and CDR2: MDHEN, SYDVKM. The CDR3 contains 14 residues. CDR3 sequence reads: CASSLLTGKPEAFF. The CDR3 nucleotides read TGTGCCAGCAGTTTATTGACAGGGAAACCTGAAGCTTTCTTT.

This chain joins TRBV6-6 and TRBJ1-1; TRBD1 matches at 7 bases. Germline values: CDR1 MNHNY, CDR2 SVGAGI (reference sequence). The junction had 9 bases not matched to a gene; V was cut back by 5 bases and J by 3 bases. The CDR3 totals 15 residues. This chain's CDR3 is CASSAYHRGDTEAFF. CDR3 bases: TGTGCCAGCAGTGCGTACCACAGGGGAGACACTGAAGCTTTCTTT.

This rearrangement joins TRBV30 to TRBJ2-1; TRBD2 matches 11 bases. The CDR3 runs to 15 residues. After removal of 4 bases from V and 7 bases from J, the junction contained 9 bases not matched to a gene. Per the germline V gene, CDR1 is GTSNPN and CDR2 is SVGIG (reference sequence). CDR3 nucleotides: TGTGCCTGGACCCGGGGACTAGCGGAATTAAATGAGCAGTTCTTC. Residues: CAWTRGLAELNEQFF.

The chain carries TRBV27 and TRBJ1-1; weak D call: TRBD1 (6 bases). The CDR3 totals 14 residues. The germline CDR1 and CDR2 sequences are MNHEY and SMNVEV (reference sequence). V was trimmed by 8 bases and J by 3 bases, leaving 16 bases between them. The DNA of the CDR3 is TGTGCCAGCCACCCAGGGGTGAAAGACACTGAAGCTTTCTTT. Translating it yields CASHPGVKDTEAFF.

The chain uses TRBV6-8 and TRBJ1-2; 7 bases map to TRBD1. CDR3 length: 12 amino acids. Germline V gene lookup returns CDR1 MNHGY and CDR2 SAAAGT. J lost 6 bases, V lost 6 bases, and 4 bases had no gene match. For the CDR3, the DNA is TGTGCCAGCAGCGCGACAGGGAATGGCTACACCTTC. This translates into CASSATGNGYTF.

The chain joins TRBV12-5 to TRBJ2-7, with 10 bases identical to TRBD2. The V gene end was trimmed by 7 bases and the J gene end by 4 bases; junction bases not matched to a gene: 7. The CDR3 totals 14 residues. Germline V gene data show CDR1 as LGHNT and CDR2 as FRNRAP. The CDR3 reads CASASSGSRYEQYF. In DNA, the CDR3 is TGTGCTAGTGCTTCTAGCGGGAGTCGATACGAGCAGTACTTC.

The CDR3 DNA reads as TGTGCCACCGGACTAGCGGTTTACCAAGAGACCCAGTACTTC. Its translation is CATGLAVYQETQYF. The J gene is TRBJ2-5, the V gene TRBV2, with 10 bases that match TRBD2. This CDR3 has 14 amino acids. Per the germline V gene, CDR1 is SNHLY and CDR2 is FYNNEI. V shed 10 bases, J shed 0 bases, and the junction held 5 bases outside the gene matches.

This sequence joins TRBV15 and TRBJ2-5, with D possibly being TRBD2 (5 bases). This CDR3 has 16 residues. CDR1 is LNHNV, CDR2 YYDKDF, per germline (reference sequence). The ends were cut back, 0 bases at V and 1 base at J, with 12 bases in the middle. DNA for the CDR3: TGTGCCACCAGCAGAGATCCGGGAATGGGCCAAGAGACCCAGTACTTC. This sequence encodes CATSRDPGMGQETQYF.

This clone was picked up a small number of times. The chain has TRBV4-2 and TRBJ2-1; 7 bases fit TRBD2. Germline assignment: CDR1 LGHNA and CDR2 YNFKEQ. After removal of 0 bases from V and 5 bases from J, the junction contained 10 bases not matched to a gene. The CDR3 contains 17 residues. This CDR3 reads CASSQDIRSGKNNEQFF. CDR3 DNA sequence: TGTGCCAGCAGCCAAGATATCAGGAGCGGGAAGAACAATGAGCAGTTCTTC.

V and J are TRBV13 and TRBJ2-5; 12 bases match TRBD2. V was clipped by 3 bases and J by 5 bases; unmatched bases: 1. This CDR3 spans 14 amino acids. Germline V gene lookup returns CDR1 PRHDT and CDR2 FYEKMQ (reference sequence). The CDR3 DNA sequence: TGTGCCAGCAGCTTGCTAGCGGGAGGGGAGACCCAGTACTTC. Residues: CASSLLAGGETQYF.

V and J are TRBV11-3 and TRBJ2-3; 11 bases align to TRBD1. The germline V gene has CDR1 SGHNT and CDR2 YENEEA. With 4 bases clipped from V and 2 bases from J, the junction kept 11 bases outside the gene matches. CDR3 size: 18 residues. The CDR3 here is CASSSQVDRGQPTDTQYF. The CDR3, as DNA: TGTGCCAGCAGCTCCCAAGTGGACAGGGGGCAACCCACAGATACGCAGTATTTT.

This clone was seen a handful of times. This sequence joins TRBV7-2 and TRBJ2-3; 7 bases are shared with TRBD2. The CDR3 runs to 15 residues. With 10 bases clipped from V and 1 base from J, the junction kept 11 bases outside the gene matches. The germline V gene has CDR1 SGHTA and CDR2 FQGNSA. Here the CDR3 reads CATTGGRGCTDTQYF. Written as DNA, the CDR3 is TGTGCCACCACGGGCGGGAGAGGCTGCACAGATACGCAGTATTTT.

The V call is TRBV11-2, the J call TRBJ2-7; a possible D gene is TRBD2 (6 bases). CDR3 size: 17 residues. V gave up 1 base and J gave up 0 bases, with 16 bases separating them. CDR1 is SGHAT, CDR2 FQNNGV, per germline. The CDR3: CASSLVLEGGISYEQYF. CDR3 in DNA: TGTGCCAGCAGCTTAGTGCTTGAGGGAGGTATCTCCTACGAGCAGTACTTC.

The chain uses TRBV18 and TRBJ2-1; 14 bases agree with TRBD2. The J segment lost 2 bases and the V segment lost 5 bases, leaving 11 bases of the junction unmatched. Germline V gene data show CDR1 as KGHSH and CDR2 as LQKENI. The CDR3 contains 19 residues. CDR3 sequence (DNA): TGTGCCAGCTCAATACTAGGGACTAGCGGGAGAAACACCTACAATGAGCAGTTCTTC. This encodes CASSILGTSGRNTYNEQFF.

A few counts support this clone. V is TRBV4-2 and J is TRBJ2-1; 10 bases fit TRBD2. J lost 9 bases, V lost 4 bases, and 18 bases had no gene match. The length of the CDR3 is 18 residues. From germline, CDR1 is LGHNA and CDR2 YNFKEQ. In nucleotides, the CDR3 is TGTGCCAGCAGCCCCTCTAGCGGGAGAAGCAAAAGTGGAGGTGAGCAGTTCTTC. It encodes CASSPSSGRSKSGGEQFF.

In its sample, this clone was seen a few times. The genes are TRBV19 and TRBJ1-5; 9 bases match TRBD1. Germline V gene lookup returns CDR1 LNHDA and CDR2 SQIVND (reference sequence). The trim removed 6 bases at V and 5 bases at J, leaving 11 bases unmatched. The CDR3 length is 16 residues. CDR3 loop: CASRSVTGGSDQPQHF. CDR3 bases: TGTGCCAGTAGGAGCGTTACAGGGGGCAGCGATCAGCCCCAGCATTTT.